Each of the 9 T cell receptor beta chains below was sequenced from the same sample in a study of T cells in tuberculosis. The assay was immunoSEQ multiplex PCR, and TCRdb's table has in-frame clones only and misses some. The table lists roughly 29,000 clones, 85% to 95% of them singletons. Sample: PBMCs. These receptors all come from a donor between 10 and 35 years old with latent tuberculosis or without tuberculosis infection.

V gene TRBV11-2 combines with J gene TRBJ2-1; D unresolved. Germline V CDR1 and CDR2: SGHAT, FQNNGV. The ends were cut back, 4 bases at V and 8 bases at J, with 9 bases in the middle. The CDR3 totals 12 residues. Here the CDR3 reads CASSSPRDEQFF. Written as DNA, the CDR3 is TGTGCCAGCAGCTCACCCCGGGATGAGCAGTTCTTC.

The V and J genes are TRBV5-6 and TRBJ2-5, with a tentative D call TRBD2 (5 bases). The germline V and J ends were trimmed by 3 bases and 5 bases, with 17 bases remaining between them. The CDR3 covers 15 residues. Germline V gene data show CDR1 as SGHDT and CDR2 as YYEEEE. CDR3 in amino acids: CASSSPGLGIETQYF. The CDR3 DNA reads as TGTGCCAGCAGCTCCCCTGGACTCGGAATTGAGACCCAGTACTTC.

The chain carries TRBV9 and TRBJ2-1; 9 nucleotides align to TRBD2. J gave up 5 bases and V 8 bases, and 14 bases lay outside the gene matches. Germline V gene sequence: CDR1 SGDLS, CDR2 YYNGEE. The CDR3 totals 16 residues. CDR3 sequence reads: CASTVGAAGGNNEQFF. As DNA, the CDR3 is TGTGCCAGTACCGTCGGGGCAGCGGGGGGCAACAATGAGCAGTTCTTC.

V usage is TRBV30 and J usage is TRBJ2-7, with D perhaps TRBD1 (6 bases). There are 15 residues in the CDR3. V was pared by 1 base and J by 1 base, with 14 bases between. CDR1 is GTSNPN, CDR2 SVGIG, per germline (reference sequence). Here the CDR3 DNA reads TGTGCCTGGAGTGATCCGCCAGGGGTTTCCTACGAGCAGTACTTC. It specifies CAWSDPPGVSYEQYF.

This clone appeared once. The V call is TRBV28, the J call TRBJ2-6; 7 bases match TRBD1. The CDR3 covers 16 residues. In germline, CDR1 is MDHEN, CDR2 SYDVKM. The V gene end was trimmed by 3 bases and the J gene end by 1 base; junction bases not matched to a gene: 3. CDR3 residues: CASSFETGSGANVLTF. As DNA, the CDR3 is TGTGCCAGCAGTTTCGAGACAGGGTCTGGGGCCAACGTCCTGACTTTC.

This clone was seen only once. The chain joins TRBV5-6 to TRBJ1-2, with 11 bases lining up with TRBD1. V lost 6 bases to trimming and J lost 8 bases; unmatched junction nucleotides: 9. This CDR3 has 14 amino acids. CDR1 and CDR2 (germline): SGHDT, YYEEEE. This chain's CDR3 is CASTVGQGALGYTF. The CDR3 DNA reads TGTGCCAGCACTGTCGGACAGGGGGCTCTGGGCTACACCTTC.

The chain employs TRBV9 and TRBJ2-2, with a tentative D call TRBD2 (5 bases). Germline loops: CDR1 SGDLS, CDR2 YYNGEE. This CDR3 is built from 15 residues. Trimming cost V 3 bases and J 1 base, with 10 bases left between them. The CDR3, as DNA: TGTGCCAGCAGCGCCGGTGGAGGGAACACCGGGGAGCTGTTTTTT. Amino acid sequence: CASSAGGGNTGELFF.

The rearrangement joins TRBV2 to TRBJ1-2; no definite D call. This CDR3 has 14 residues. The V end was cut by 2 bases, the J end by 0 bases, with 7 bases between. Germline CDR1 and CDR2: SNHLY and FYNNEI. CDR3 region: CASSELISNYGYTF. The DNA of the CDR3 is TGTGCCAGCAGTGAATTAATCTCTAACTATGGCTACACCTTC.

V usage is TRBV28 and J usage is TRBJ1-4; D uncertain. Trimming left V 2 bases short and J 8 bases short, with 18 bases between. The V gene's germline CDR1 is MDHEN and CDR2 SYDVKM. The CDR3 has 16 amino acids. CDR3 coding DNA: TGTGCCAGCAGTTTACCCCCCCGTGAGGGTGAGGAAAAACTGTTTTTT. It codes for CASSLPPREGEEKLFF.